In this sample, the clone carrying this TCR beta chain turned up once. Its matching antigen is unknown. In the PCR, 60 Vbeta and 13 Jbeta primers were used. Sequencing used immunoSEQ multiplex PCR; TCRdb keeps in-frame clones, though not all of them. The sample shows about 180,000 clones, 82% of them seen only once. V was cut by 0 bases and J by 0 bases, with 12 bases left in between. From germline, CDR1 is SGHRS and CDR2 YFSETQ. The CDR3 runs to 16 residues. The data are from a study of cytomegalovirus exposure and HLA in healthy donors. General study results and limits: Presence/absence comparisons presumed near-even sequencing depth among donors. More clonal expansion characterized HLA-associated TCR beta chains than equally common others in a later analysis. TCR beta sequences reportedly predicted most subjects' HLA-A and HLA-B alleles accurately. Later findings reportedly placed an Asian-associated ancestry cluster below the approximately 670-donor mean for N-insertions.

The receptor's source is a man between 40 and 49 years old in good health and CMV-seronegative. Sequencing was performed on PBMCs. The chain links TRBV5-1 to TRBJ2-5; D is undetermined. CDR3 in amino acids: CASSLALWPDQETQYF. CDR3 DNA sequence: TGCGCCAGCAGCTTGGCCCTTTGGCCCGACCAAGAGACCCAGTACTTC.